This T cell receptor (beta chain) appears in the sequencing data of a study of shared clonotypes between healthy human individuals. Across the whole study: In total, the donors were two women and a few men aged 18 to 49. Donors had three CD4 naive, three CD4 memory, two CD8 naive and one CD8 memory plate apiece. Whole-study results and caveats: Tissue TCR repertoires likely differ from these blood-only repertoires.

Looked up from germline, CDR1 is LNHDA and CDR2 is SQIVND (reference sequence). CDR3 size: 14 residues. The V end lost 5 bases, the J end lost 0 bases, and 11 bases lay between the germline ends. Splitting the CD4+ cells yielded a CD45RA+ naive subset and a CD45RA-negative memory subset. As regards this clone: Its antigen is not identified.

Measured with immunoSEQ multiplex PCR; TCRdb has only the in-frame clones, and not every one. Among approximately 500,000 clones listed, 90% to 97% were seen once. This clonotype was sampled from a woman between 25 and 40 years old in good health. The chain combines TRBV19 with TRBJ2-7, with D possibly matching TRBD2 (6 bases). Material: naive CD4+ T cells sorted from blood. Stated subset: CD45RA+ positively selected. The CDR3 loop reads CASSGRSTSYEQYF. Written as DNA, the CDR3 is TGTGCCAGTAGTGGGAGGTCGACCTCCTACGAGCAGTACTTC.